This TCR beta chain was sequenced during a study of blood T cell repertoires in COVID-19. Across the whole study: The United States, Italy and Spain were the sources of the acute and convalescent COVID-19 samples. Sources were T cells, B-cell-depleted T cells, or PBMCs; the material itself was cDNA or gDNA.

The CDR3 spans 16 residues. Germline CDR1 and CDR2: SGHRS and YFSETQ. V shed 0 bases, J shed 0 bases, and the junction held 4 bases outside the gene matches. As handled by the study authors: The authors estimated nucleated cell counts from reference gene primer amplification. Assay: immunoSEQ multiplex PCR; the TCRdb copy retains only in-frame clones and omits some. That table is the source of V, J and clone size, and D and trimming were worked out from the DNA. Of roughly 200,000 clones listed, around 86% are singletons. This receptor was identified in a man aged 35 to 55 with active or convalescent COVID-19. J is TRBJ2-3 and V is TRBV5-1, with 7 bases that match TRBD2. The source material was peripheral blood. CDR3 loop: CASSLDPGGSTDTQYF. Here the CDR3 DNA reads TGCGCCAGCAGCTTGGATCCCGGGGGGAGCACAGATACGCAGTATTTT. The entire variable domain, with the rest obtained from reference TRBV5-1 and TRBJ2-3, is as follows: KAGVTQTPRYLIKTRGQQVTLSCSPISGHRSVSWYQQTPGQGLQFLFEYFSETQRNKGNFPGRFSGRQFSNSRSEMNVSTLELGDSALYLCASSLDPGGSTDTQYFGPGTRLTVL.